This T cell receptor (beta chain) was found in a study of CD8+CD57+ T cells in acquired aplastic anemia. Study information: Roughly 3 ug was the average amount of DNA from sorted CD4+ and CD8+ cells. Study conclusions and caveats: No significant difference in CD8+ Simpson's diversity was found between patients and controls.

Flow cytometry had shown expanded CD8+CD57+ cells in the patients chosen for sequencing. All patients were therapy-naive when blood was sampled. On this clonotype itself: The antigen remains unidentified.

For CDR3 and TCR beta VDJ profiling, genomic DNA was the template used. TCRdb passed the reads through MiXCR, listing each CDR3 protein once. The sample yields 310,000 or so distinct CDR3 sequences, roughly 61% seen once. V lost 7 bases and J 6 bases, leaving 18 bases between the germline ends. The CDR3 consists of 14 residues. CDR1 and CDR2 from the germline V gene are ENHRY and SYGVKD. This receptor was obtained from a human donor with aplastic anemia. Sequenced input: sorted CD4+, CD8+, or CD8+CD57+ T cells (not recorded which) from PBMCs. V gene TRBV10-3 combines with J gene TRBJ1-2; a weak D match, TRBD1 (5 bases). The CDR3 DNA reads as TGTGCCATCACCCCTCGCAGGGAAGAGGATGGCTACACCTTC. Its protein is CAITPRREEDGYTF.